These 7 T cell receptor beta chains were sequenced from one sample in a study of blood T cell repertoires in COVID-19. The assay was immunoSEQ multiplex PCR, and TCRdb's table has in-frame clones only and misses some. The sample consists of roughly 200,000 clones, roughly 77% of them appearing once. The sequenced sample consisted of peripheral blood. The receptors originated from a woman aged 40 to 50 with COVID-19, enrolled during active disease.

This clone was seen only once. The chain has TRBV7-2 and TRBJ2-7; the D gene is possibly TRBD1 (6 bases). The CDR3 loop spans 16 amino acids. CDR1 SGHTA and CDR2 FQGNSA come from the germline V gene. V was pared by 3 bases and J by 5 bases, with 20 bases between. Written as DNA, the CDR3 is TGTGCCAGCAGCTTTCTTAATGGAGGACAGCCTGACGAGCAGTACTTC. Translation gives CASSFLNGGQPDEQYF.

Here the CDR3 DNA reads TGTGCCAGCAGCTTAAGGTTATCGGGACTAGCGGGGAGAGATACGCAGTATTTT. It codes for CASSLRLSGLAGRDTQYF. The chain joins TRBV7-8 to TRBJ2-3, with TRBD2 matching over 13 bases. This CDR3 is 18 amino acids long. V lost 2 bases to trimming and J lost 5 bases; unmatched junction nucleotides: 10. CDR1 and CDR2 from the germline V gene are SGHVS and FQNEAQ. Variable domain in full (rest from reference TRBV7-8 and TRBJ2-3): GAGVSQSPRYKVAKRGQDVALRCDPISGHVSLFWYQQALGQGPEFLTYFQNEAQLDKSGLPSDRFFAERPEGSVSTLKIQRTQQEDSAVYLCASSLRLSGLAGRDTQYFGPGTRLTVL.

V and J are TRBV4-1 and TRBJ1-1, with TRBD1 matching over 10 bases. V gave up 3 bases and J gave up 7 bases; unmatched junction bases: 5. Germline lookup yields CDR1 MGHRA and CDR2 YSYEKL. The CDR3 extends over 14 amino acids. The CDR3 reads CASSQGQGTSEAFF. As DNA, the CDR3 is TGCGCCAGCAGCCAGGGACAGGGGACGAGTGAAGCTTTCTTT.

J is TRBJ1-5 and V is TRBV5-4; D may be TRBD1 (5 bases). Per the germline V gene, CDR1 is SGHNT and CDR2 is YYREEE (reference sequence). CDR3 length: 16 amino acids. Trimming shortened V by 1 base and J by 4 bases, and 15 bases separated the two germline ends. The CDR3, as DNA: TGTGCCAGCAGCTTGTTCGGGCAGGGAAGGAATCAGCCCCAGCATTTT. Translation: CASSLFGQGRNQPQHF.

V is TRBV6-5 and J is TRBJ2-1; a weak D match, TRBD1 (6 bases). V lost 6 bases to trimming and J lost 6 bases, with 12 bases between them. The CDR3 contains 13 residues. Per the germline V gene, CDR1 is MNHEY and CDR2 is SVGAGI. For the CDR3, the DNA is TGTGCCAGCAGACCCGGACAGAGCAATGAGCAGTTCTTC. As protein: CASRPGQSNEQFF.

J is TRBJ2-3 and V is TRBV9; D may be TRBD2 (6 bases). The germline V gene encodes CDR1 SGDLS and CDR2 YYNGEE. The CDR3 has 15 amino acids. Trimming removed 4 bases at V and 1 base at J, with 13 bases between. In DNA form, the CDR3 reads TGTGCCAGCAGCTACGACGGAGGGGGCACAGATACGCAGTATTTT. Residues: CASSYDGGGTDTQYF.

The rearrangement joins TRBV4-1 to TRBJ1-3; D possibly corresponds to TRBD1 (5 bases). The CDR3 has 18 residues. V gave up 1 base and J gave up 4 bases, with 20 bases separating them. Germline-derived CDR1 and CDR2 are MGHRA and YSYEKL. CDR3 protein: CASSQVSRGQSGGNTIYF. The CDR3 bases are TGCGCCAGCAGCCAAGTTTCAAGGGGCCAGAGTGGAGGAAACACCATATATTTT.